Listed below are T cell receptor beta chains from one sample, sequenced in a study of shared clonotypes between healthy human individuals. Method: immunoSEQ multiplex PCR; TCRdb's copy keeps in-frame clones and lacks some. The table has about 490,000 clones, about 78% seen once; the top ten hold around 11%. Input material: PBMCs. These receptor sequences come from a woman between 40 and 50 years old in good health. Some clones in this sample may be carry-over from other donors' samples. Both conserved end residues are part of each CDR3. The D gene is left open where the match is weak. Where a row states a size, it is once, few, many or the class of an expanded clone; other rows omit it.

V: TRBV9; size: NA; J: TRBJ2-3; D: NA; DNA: TGTGCCAGCAGCCCACGCCAGGCTGGGATCACAGATACGCAGTATTTT; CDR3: CASSPRQAGITDTQYF
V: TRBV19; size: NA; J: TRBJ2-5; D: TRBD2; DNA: TGTGCTAGCGGGAGAAGCCAAGAGACCCAGTACTTC; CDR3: CASGRSQETQYF
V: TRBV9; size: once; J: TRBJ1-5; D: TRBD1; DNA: TGTGCCAGCAGCGTAGAAGGGGGCCATCAGCCCCAGCATTTT; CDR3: CASSVEGGHQPQHF
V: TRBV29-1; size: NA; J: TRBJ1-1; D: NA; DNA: TGCAGTGCCCTTCCGGTGAACACTGAAGCTTTCTTT; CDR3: CSALPVNTEAFF
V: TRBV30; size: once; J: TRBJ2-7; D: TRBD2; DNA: TGTGCCTGGAGTTCCCCATCCAGCGGGGGAAGATACGAGCAGTACTTC; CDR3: CAWSSPSSGGRYEQYF
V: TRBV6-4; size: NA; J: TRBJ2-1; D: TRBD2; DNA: TGTGCCAGCAGTGAAACTAGCGGGAGTAGTGAGCAGTTCTTC; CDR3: CASSETSGSSEQFF
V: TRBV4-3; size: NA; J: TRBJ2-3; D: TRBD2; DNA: TGCGCCAGCAGCCAAGATATGCTAGCGGGAGGATACACAGATACGCAGTATTTT; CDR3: CASSQDMLAGGYTDTQYF
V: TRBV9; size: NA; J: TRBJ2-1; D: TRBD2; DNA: TGTGCCAGCAGCGTCAGCGGGACGTCCTACAATGAGCAGTTCTTC; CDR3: CASSVSGTSYNEQFF
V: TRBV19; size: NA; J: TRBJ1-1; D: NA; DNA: TGTGCCAGTAGTCCCTCGACACTCACTGAAGCTTTCTTT; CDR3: CASSPSTLTEAFF
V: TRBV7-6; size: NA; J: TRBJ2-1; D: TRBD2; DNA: TGTGCCAGCAGCGGAGGTTGGCGGGGGAGGGCCTACAATGAGCAGTTCTTC; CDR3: CASSGGWRGRAYNEQFF
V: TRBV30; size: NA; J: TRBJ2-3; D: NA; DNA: TGTGCCTGGAGTGCGGGCGGTGGAGATACGCAGTATTTT; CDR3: CAWSAGGGDTQYF
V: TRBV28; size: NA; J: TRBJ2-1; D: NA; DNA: TGTGCCAGCAGTTCCCCCGGGGCTAGCGGCCAAGGGGGCAATGAGCAGTTCTTC; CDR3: CASSSPGASGQGGNEQFF
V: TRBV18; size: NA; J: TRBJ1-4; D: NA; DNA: TGTGCCAGCTCGCCTGCGGTGACTAATGAAAAACTGTTTTTT; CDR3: CASSPAVTNEKLFF
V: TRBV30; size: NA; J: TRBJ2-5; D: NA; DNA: TGTGCCTGGAGTGTACGAGGGGGGGTTGGGTCCCAGTACTTC; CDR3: CAWSVRGGVGSQYF
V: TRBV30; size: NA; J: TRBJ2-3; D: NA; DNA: TGTGCCTGGAGTGTCGGAGGGGGGACTCTTAGCACAGATACGCAGTATTTT; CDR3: CAWSVGGGTLSTDTQYF
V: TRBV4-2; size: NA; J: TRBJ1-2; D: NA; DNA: TGTGCCAGCAGCCAAGATCCGCCGGGCCTCTATGGCTACACCTTC; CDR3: CASSQDPPGLYGYTF
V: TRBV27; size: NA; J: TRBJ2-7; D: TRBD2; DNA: TGTGCCAGCAGTCCGCCCCGGACTAGCGGGAGCGTGGCCTACGAGCAGTACTTC; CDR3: CASSPPRTSGSVAYEQYF
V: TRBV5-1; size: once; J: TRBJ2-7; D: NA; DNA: TGCGCCAGCAGCTTGTCCCGGAGTTCCTACGAGCAGTACTTC; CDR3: CASSLSRSSYEQYF
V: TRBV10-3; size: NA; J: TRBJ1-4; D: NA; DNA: TGTGCCATCAGTGAACGAGGGTGTCTCCTAGTCGACAATGAAAAACTGTTTTTT; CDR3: CAISERGCLLVDNEKLFF
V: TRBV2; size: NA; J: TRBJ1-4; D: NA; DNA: TGTGCCAGCAGTGGATCAGGGGCTAATGAAAAACTGTTTTTT; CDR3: CASSGSGANEKLFF
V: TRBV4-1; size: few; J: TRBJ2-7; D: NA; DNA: TGCGCCAGCAGCCAATCCGGGGGCGGCGGAGGAATCTACGAGCAGTACTTC; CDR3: CASSQSGGGGGIYEQYF
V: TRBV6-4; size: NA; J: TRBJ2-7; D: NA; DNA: TGTGCCAGCAGTTTATTCCAGGGTGGTGACTACGAGCAGTACTTC; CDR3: CASSLFQGGDYEQYF
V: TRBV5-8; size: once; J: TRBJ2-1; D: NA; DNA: TGTGCCAGCAGTCGTTGGGGGAGTCCGGGGGAAGGGAATGAGCAGTTCTTC; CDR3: CASSRWGSPGEGNEQFF
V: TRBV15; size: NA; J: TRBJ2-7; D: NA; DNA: TGTGCCACCAGCAGAGCCCTGTGGTCGGGGGAGCAGTACTTC; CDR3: CATSRALWSGEQYF
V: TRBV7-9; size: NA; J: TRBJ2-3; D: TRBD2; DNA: TGTGCCAGCAGCTTAGGGGAGGGGATTAGCACAGATACGCAGTATTTT; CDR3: CASSLGEGISTDTQYF
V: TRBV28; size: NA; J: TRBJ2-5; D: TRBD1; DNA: TGTGCCAGCAGACCACAAGGGACAGCCCAAGAGACCCAGTACTTC; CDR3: CASRPQGTAQETQYF
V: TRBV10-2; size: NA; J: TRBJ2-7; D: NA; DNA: TGCGCCAGCAGACCAACAGGAACCTACGAGCAGTACTTC; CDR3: CASRPTGTYEQYF
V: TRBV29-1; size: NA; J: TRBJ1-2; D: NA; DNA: TGCAGCGTTGAATCTGCCAGGTGGGATGGCTACACCTTC; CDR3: CSVESARWDGYTF
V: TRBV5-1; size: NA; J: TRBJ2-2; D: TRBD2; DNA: TGCGCCAGCAGCTTGGGACTAGCGCTAAACCCCACCGGGGAGCTGTTTTTT; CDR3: CASSLGLALNPTGELFF
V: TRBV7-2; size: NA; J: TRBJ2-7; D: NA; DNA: TGTGCCAGCAGCTTGACGGGGTCCTCCTACGAGCAGTACTTC; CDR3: CASSLTGSSYEQYF
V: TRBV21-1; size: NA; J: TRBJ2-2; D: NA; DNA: TGTGCCAGCAGCAAAGGGATTCTCTCCGAGTGGACAGGGCCCAGGGACACCGGGGAGCTGTTTTTT; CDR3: CASSKGILSEWTGPRDTGELFF
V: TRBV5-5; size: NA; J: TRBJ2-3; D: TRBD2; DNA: TGTGCCAGCAGCCCCAAGCTAGCGGAGAGCACAGATACGCAGTATTTT; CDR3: CASSPKLAESTDTQYF
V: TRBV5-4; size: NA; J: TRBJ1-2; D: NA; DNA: TGTGCCAGCAGCTTGGACAGTCACTATGGCTACACCTTC; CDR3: CASSLDSHYGYTF
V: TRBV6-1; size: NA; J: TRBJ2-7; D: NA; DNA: TGTGCCAGCAGTGAAGCTCTCGACTCGTTCTCCTACGAGCAGTACTTC; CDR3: CASSEALDSFSYEQYF
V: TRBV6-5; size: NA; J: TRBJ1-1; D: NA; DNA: TGTGCCAGCAGTTACAGTCGGACCGCGAACACTGAAGCTTTCTTT; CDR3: CASSYSRTANTEAFF
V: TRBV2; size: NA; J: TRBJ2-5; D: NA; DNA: TGTGCCAGTTCCTTGGAGACCCAGTACTTC; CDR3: CASSLETQYF
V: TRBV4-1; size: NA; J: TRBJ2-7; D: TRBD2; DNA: TGCGCCAGCAGCCAAGATCGGGGGGGAGACTACGAGCAGTACTTC; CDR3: CASSQDRGGDYEQYF
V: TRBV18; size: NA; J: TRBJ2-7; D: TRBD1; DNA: TGTGCCAGCTCCCACGGGACAGGCTACGAGCAGTACTTC; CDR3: CASSHGTGYEQYF
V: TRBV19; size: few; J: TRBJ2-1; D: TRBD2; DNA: TGTGCCAGTAGTATAGCAAAGCGGGGGTACAATGAGCAGTTCTTC; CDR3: CASSIAKRGYNEQFF
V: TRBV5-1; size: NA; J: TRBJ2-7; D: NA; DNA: TGCGCCAGCAGCTTGTCAGGGGAGCAGTACTTC; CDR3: CASSLSGEQYF
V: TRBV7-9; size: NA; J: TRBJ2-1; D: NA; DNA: TGTGCCAGCCGTTCTCTAGGGAGCTCCTACAATGAGCAGTTCTTC; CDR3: CASRSLGSSYNEQFF